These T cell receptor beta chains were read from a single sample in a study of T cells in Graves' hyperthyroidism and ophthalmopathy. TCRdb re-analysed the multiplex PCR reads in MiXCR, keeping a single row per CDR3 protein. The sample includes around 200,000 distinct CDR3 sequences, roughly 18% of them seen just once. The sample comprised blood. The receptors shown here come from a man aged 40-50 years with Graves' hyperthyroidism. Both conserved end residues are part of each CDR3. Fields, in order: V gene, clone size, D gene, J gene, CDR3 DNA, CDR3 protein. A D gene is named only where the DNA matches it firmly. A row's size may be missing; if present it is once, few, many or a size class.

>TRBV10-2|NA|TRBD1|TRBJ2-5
TGCGCCAGCAGTGAGGGCAGGGGGCAGGAGACCCAGTACTTC
CASSEGRGQETQYF
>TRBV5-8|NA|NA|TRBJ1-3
TGTGCCAGCATCGAAAGGACTCCTAGCTCTGGAAACACCATATATTTT
CASIERTPSSGNTIYF
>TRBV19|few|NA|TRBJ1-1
TGTGCCAGTACCCAGTATGGGGACACGGGAACAGCTGAAGCTTTCTTT
CASTQYGDTGTAEAFF
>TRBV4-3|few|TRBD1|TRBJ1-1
TGCGCCAGCAGCCAAGCGACAGGGAGGGACACTGAAGCTTTCTTT
CASSQATGRDTEAFF
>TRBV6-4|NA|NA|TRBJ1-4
TGTGCCAGCAGCCGGGACGAGGGGGAAAAACTGTTTTTT
CASSRDEGEKLFF
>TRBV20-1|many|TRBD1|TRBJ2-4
TGCAGTGCTAGTCCCGGACAGGGGCCTCAAATTAGTCAGTACTTC
CSASPGQGPQISQYF
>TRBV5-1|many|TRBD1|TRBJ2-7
TGCGCCAGCAGCTATTCGACAGGGGCCTACGAGCAGTACTTC
CASSYSTGAYEQYF
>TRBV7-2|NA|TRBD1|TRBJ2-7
TGTGCCAGCAGCACGGGACAGGGGTGGGCCGAGCAGTACTTC
CASSTGQGWAEQYF
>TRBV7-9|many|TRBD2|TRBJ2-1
TGTGCCAGCAGCTTAGGGCTAGCGGGGGCTCGGGGTGAGCAGTTCTTC
CASSLGLAGARGEQFF
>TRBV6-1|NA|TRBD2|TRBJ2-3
TGTGCCAGCAGTTTCCAACGAGGAGCGGGGGGCCGACAAGATACGCAGTATTTT
CASSFQRGAGGRQDTQYF
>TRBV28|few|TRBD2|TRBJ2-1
TGTGCCAGCAGTTCGACTAGCGGGGGTCGAGTTGAGCAGTTCTTC
CASSSTSGGRVEQFF
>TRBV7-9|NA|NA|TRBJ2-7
TGTGCCAGCAGCTTAATCCGGGGAAGTACCTACGAGCAGTACTTC
CASSLIRGSTYEQYF
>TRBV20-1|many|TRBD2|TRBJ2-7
TGCAGTGCTAGAGCCTTAAACGGGGGGTACGAGCAGTACTTC
CSARALNGGYEQYF